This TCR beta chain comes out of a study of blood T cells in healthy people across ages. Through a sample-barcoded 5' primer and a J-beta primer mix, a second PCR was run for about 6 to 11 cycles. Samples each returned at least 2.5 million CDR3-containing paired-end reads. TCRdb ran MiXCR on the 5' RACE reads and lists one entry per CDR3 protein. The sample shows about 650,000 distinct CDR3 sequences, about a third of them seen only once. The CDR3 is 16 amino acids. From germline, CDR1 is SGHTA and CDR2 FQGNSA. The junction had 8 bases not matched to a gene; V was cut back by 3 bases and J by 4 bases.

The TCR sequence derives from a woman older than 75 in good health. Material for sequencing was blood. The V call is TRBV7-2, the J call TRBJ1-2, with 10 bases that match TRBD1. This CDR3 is CASSLRQGALRYGYTF. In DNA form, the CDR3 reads TGTGCCAGCAGCTTGAGACAGGGGGCCCTCCGCTATGGCTACACCTTC.